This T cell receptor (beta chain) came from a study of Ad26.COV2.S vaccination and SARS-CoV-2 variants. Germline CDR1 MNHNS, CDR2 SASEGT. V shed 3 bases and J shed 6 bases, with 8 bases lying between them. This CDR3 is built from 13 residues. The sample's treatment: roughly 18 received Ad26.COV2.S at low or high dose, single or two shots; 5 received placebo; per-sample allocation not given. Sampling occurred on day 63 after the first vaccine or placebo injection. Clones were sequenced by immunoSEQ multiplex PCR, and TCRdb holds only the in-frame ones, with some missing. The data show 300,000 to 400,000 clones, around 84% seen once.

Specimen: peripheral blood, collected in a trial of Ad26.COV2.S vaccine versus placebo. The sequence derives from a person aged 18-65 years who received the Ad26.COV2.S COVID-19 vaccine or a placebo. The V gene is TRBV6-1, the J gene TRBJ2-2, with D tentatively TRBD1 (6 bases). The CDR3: CASSDRGAGELFF. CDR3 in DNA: TGTGCCAGCAGTGACAGGGGAGCCGGGGAGCTGTTTTTT.